This T cell receptor beta chain was captured by sequencing in a study of blood T cell repertoires in COVID-19. Only in-frame clones appear in the TCRdb table, and some are missing; sequencing was by immunoSEQ multiplex PCR. The sample lists hundreds of thousands of clones, roughly 90% seen once, with 0.7% to 0.85% in the top ten. The sequenced sample was peripheral blood. The TCR originated in a man aged 55 to 70 with COVID-19, enrolled during active disease.

The CDR3 region has the DNA TGTGCCAGCGGCAGCCCGGAGCGGGGCACTGAAGCTTTCTTT. It specifies CASGSPERGTEAFF. The V gene is TRBV11-2, the J gene TRBJ1-1; the D is unclear. Deletions cut 8 bases from V and 4 bases from J, with 17 bases between. Per germline, CDR1 SGHAT and CDR2 FQNNGV. This CDR3 region has 14 residues. Full variable domain (remainder filled in from reference TRBV11-2 and TRBJ1-1): EAGVAQSPRYKIIEKRQSVAFWCNPISGHATLYWYQQILGQGPKLLIQFQNNGVVDDSQLPKDRFSAERLKGVDSTLKIQPAKLEDSAVYLCASGSPERGTEAFFGQGTRLTVV.